This T cell receptor beta chain was identified in a study of cytomegalovirus exposure and HLA in healthy donors. As for the study in general: T cells numbering about 179 million yielded some 100 million unique TCR beta sequences in an earlier analysis.

CDR3 length: 14 amino acids. CDR1 is MNHEY and CDR2 is SMNVEV in the germline V gene (reference sequence). The V end was cut by 2 bases, the J end by 4 bases, with 11 bases between. 60 Vbeta and 13 Jbeta primers were used in PCR. TCRdb keeps only in-frame clones here, not all; method: immunoSEQ multiplex PCR. Of 150,000 to 200,000 clones detected, approximately 80% appear once; the ten largest clones hold around 1%. Notes on the study in general: On later analysis, the bulk of CMV-associated TCR beta chains appeared to be HLA-restricted. In vitro checks showed that three CMV-associated chains really do target CMV antigens.

Comment on this clone: Its antigen is still unknown.

This TCR derives from a woman in her thirties or forties in good health and CMV-seronegative. Material for sequencing was PBMCs. This chain joins TRBV27 and TRBJ1-1, with unresolved D. The CDR3 sequence: CASSLAGSTTEAFF. The CDR3 coding sequence is TGTGCCAGCAGTTTAGCCGGGTCGACCACTGAAGCTTTCTTT.